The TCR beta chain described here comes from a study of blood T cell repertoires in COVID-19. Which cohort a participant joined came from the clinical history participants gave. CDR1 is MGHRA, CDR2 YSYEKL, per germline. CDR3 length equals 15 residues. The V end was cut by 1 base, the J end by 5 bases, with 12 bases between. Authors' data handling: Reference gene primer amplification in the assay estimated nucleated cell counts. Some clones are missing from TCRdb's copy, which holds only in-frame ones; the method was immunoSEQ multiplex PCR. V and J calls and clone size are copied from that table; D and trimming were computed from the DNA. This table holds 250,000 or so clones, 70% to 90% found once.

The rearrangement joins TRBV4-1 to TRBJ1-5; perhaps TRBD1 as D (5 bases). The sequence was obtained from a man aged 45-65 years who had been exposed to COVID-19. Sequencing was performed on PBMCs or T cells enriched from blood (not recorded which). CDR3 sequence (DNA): TGCGCCAGCAGCCAAGGGGGCAGTCGCGATCAGCCCCAGCATTTT. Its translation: CASSQGGSRDQPQHF.